A selection of T cell receptor beta chains follows, all from one sample in a study of T-cell reconstitution after alpha-beta-depleted transplantation in children. MiXCR, run by TCRdb on the PCR reads, gives a single entry per CDR3 protein. The data show some 520,000 distinct CDR3 sequences, approximately 30% seen once. Sequences were derived from PBMCs from the stem cell graft donor, sampled from the stem cell graft. The source is a human donor who donated a stem cell graft to a child with aplastic anemia. Both conserved end residues are part of each CDR3. The order of the fields is V gene, clone size, D gene, J gene, CDR3 protein, CDR3 DNA. The D gene is left open where the match is weak. Where a row states a size, it is once, few, many or the class of an expanded clone; other rows omit it.

V: TRBV12-3/TRBV12-4
size: few
D: -
J: TRBJ2-1
CDR3: CASSPLLGGLYNEQFF
DNA: TGTGCCAGCAGTCCCCTCCTGGGTGGCCTTTACAATGAGCAGTTCTTC

V: TRBV6-1
size: -
D: TRBD1
J: TRBJ2-1
CDR3: CASSGTGGRDEQFF
DNA: TGTGCCAGCAGTGGGACAGGGGGCAGGGATGAGCAGTTCTTC

V: TRBV12-3/TRBV12-4
size: -
D: TRBD2
J: TRBJ2-5
CDR3: CASSYKAGGDRETQYF
DNA: TGTGCCAGCAGTTATAAGGCGGGGGGAGATCGAGAGACCCAGTACTTC

V: TRBV14
size: -
D: TRBD1
J: TRBJ2-1
CDR3: CASSQSLGQGFDYNEQFF
DNA: TGTGCCAGCAGCCAATCTTTGGGACAGGGATTCGACTACAATGAGCAGTTCTTC

V: TRBV18
size: -
D: TRBD2
J: TRBJ2-1
CDR3: CASSPPSGSYEQFF
DNA: TGTGCCAGCTCACCCCCGAGCGGGAGCTATGAGCAGTTCTTC

V: TRBV5-1
size: -
D: TRBD1
J: TRBJ1-2
CDR3: CASSLERTGYGYTF
DNA: TGCGCCAGCAGCTTGGAAAGGACAGGGTATGGCTACACCTTC

V: TRBV11-3
size: -
D: -
J: TRBJ2-1
CDR3: CASSPDGLSYNEQFF
DNA: TGTGCCAGCAGCCCGGACGGACTCTCCTACAATGAGCAGTTCTTC

V: TRBV18
size: -
D: TRBD2
J: TRBJ2-1
CDR3: CASSLLKSGRAYNEQFF
DNA: TGTGCCAGCTCACTCCTTAAAAGCGGGAGGGCCTACAATGAGCAGTTCTTC

V: TRBV20-1
size: -
D: TRBD1
J: TRBJ2-1
CDR3: CSASPGTVFAYNEQFF
DNA: TGCAGTGCTAGCCCTGGGACAGTTTTTGCCTACAATGAGCAGTTCTTC

V: TRBV18
size: -
D: -
J: TRBJ1-5
CDR3: CASSPPVGQSSNQPQHF
DNA: TGTGCCAGCTCACCACCGGTCGGACAGAGTAGCAATCAGCCCCAGCATTTT

V: TRBV20-1
size: few
D: -
J: TRBJ2-6
CDR3: CSATQISGANVLTF
DNA: TGCAGTGCTACCCAGATCTCTGGGGCCAACGTCCTGACTTTC

V: TRBV6-2/TRBV6-3
size: many
D: -
J: TRBJ2-1
CDR3: CASSYSSLNNEQFF
DNA: TGTGCCAGCAGTTACAGCTCACTTAACAATGAGCAGTTCTTC

V: TRBV27
size: few
D: TRBD1
J: TRBJ2-7
CDR3: CASSFVIGTGTYEQYF
DNA: TGTGCCAGCAGTTTTGTAATAGGGACAGGCACCTACGAGCAGTACTTC

V: TRBV20-1
size: -
D: TRBD1
J: TRBJ1-1
CDR3: CSAISGQGPTEAFF
DNA: TGCAGTGCTATTTCAGGACAGGGCCCCACTGAAGCTTTCTTT

V: TRBV11-1
size: -
D: -
J: TRBJ2-6
CDR3: CASSLARPVVGGNFLSGANVLTF
DNA: TGTGCCAGCAGCTTAGCGCGGCCGGTAGTAGGCGGGAACTTCTTAAGCGGGGCCAACGTCCTGACTTTC

V: TRBV18
size: -
D: -
J: TRBJ1-4
CDR3: CASSPKGTSNEKLFF
DNA: TGTGCCAGCTCACCGAAGGGGACCAGTAATGAAAAACTGTTTTTT

V: TRBV28
size: -
D: -
J: TRBJ2-2
CDR3: CASSFGSGETGELFF
DNA: TGTGCCAGCAGTTTTGGGTCAGGGGAAACCGGGGAGCTGTTTTTT

V: TRBV20-1
size: -
D: -
J: TRBJ2-1
CDR3: CSAPLQGPTDPDNEQFF
DNA: TGCAGTGCGCCCCTCCAGGGGCCGACAGATCCTGACAATGAGCAGTTCTTC

V: TRBV27
size: -
D: -
J: TRBJ1-1
CDR3: CASSLKAATEAFF
DNA: TGTGCCAGCAGTTTAAAAGCAGCCACTGAAGCTTTCTTT

V: TRBV14
size: -
D: -
J: TRBJ2-7
CDR3: CASSPPGIPYEQYF
DNA: TGTGCCAGCAGCCCTCCGGGGATCCCCTACGAGCAGTACTTC

V: TRBV5-6
size: -
D: -
J: TRBJ2-7
CDR3: CASSLTGAVLGQYF
DNA: TGTGCCAGCAGCTTGACGGGGGCGGTCTTAGGGCAGTACTTC